This T cell receptor (beta chain) was found in a study of radiotherapy plus CTLA-4 blockade in lung cancer. V lost 3 bases to trimming and J lost 0 bases, with 11 bases between them. From germline, CDR1 is SGHAT and CDR2 FQNNGV. CDR3 length equals 15 residues. Profiled with immunoSEQ multiplex PCR; TCRdb holds only in-frame clones, not every one. Of about 78,000 clones in the sample, about 88% were seen once. This chain joins TRBV11-2 and TRBJ2-5, with D possibly being TRBD1 (6 bases). The TCR sequence derives from a human donor with non-small cell lung cancer who had stable disease on radiotherapy plus ipilimumab. The sample was peripheral blood, taken from a patient treated with radiotherapy plus ipilimumab. The CDR3 here is CASSLGALYQETQYF. The CDR3 DNA is TGTGCCAGCAGCTTGGGGGCATTGTACCAAGAGACCCAGTACTTC.